Below, 22 T cell receptor beta chains from the same sample are listed, as sequenced in a study of cytomegalovirus exposure and HLA in healthy donors. A multiplex PCR was run with 60 Vbeta primers and 13 Jbeta primers. Libraries were prepared by immunoSEQ multiplex PCR; TCRdb keeps only in-frame clonotypes and omits some of them. The data hold about 120,000 clones, with approximately 80% observed a single time. Sequenced: PBMCs. The source is a woman aged 40 to 55 in good health and CMV-seropositive.

V usage is TRBV2 and J usage is TRBJ1-1, with no clear D. The CDR3 loop spans 13 amino acids. Trimming removed 7 bases from V and 6 bases from J, with 15 bases in between. CDR1 and CDR2 from the germline V gene are SNHLY and FYNNEI. CDR3: CASTRGRSSEAFF. The CDR3 DNA reads TGTGCCAGCACCCGAGGTCGGTCATCTGAAGCTTTCTTT. Together with reference TRBV2 and TRBJ1-1, the CDR3 gives the full variable domain: EPEVTQTPSHQVTQMGQEVILRCVPISNHLYFYWYRQILGQKVEFLVSFYNNEISEKSEIFDDQFSVERPDGSNFTLKIRSTKLEDSAMYFCASTRGRSSEAFFGQGTRLTVV.

The sample holds a few counts of this clone. The chain joins TRBV6-1 to TRBJ1-3; D not resolved. The V gene lost 5 bases and the J gene lost 0 bases, with 11 bases spanning the gap. This CDR3 region has 15 residues. Germline V gene lookup returns CDR1 MNHNS and CDR2 SASEGT. CDR3 coding DNA: TGTGCCAGCAGTCTCTACTGGGCCTCTGGAAACACCATATATTTT. Translation gives CASSLYWASGNTIYF.

The V and J genes are TRBV15 and TRBJ2-7; 10 bases line up with TRBD2. V was clipped by 4 bases and J by 3 bases; unmatched bases: 3. From germline, CDR1 is LNHNV and CDR2 YYDKDF (reference sequence). This CDR3 is built from 14 residues. The CDR3 reads CATSTASGSYEQYF. DNA for the CDR3: TGTGCCACCAGCACCGCTAGCGGGAGCTACGAGCAGTACTTC.

V gene TRBV9 combines with J gene TRBJ1-4, with TRBD1 matching 7 bases. The junction had 6 bases not matched to a gene; V was cut back by 2 bases and J by 8 bases. This CDR3 region has 14 residues. Germline CDR1 SGDLS, CDR2 YYNGEE. CDR3 sequence reads: CASSVTGAEEKLFF. In DNA form, the CDR3 reads TGTGCCAGCAGCGTTACAGGGGCCGAGGAAAAACTGTTTTTT.

The chain employs TRBV9 and TRBJ1-2, with D possibly TRBD1 on 5 matching bases. Germline values: CDR1 SGDLS, CDR2 YYNGEE. The CDR3 is 11 amino acids. Between the trimmed V and J ends, which lost 8 bases and 2 bases, there was a span of 7 bases. The CDR3 protein is CASSGNYGYTF. For the CDR3, the DNA is TGTGCCAGTTCAGGGAACTATGGCTACACCTTC. Looking up the rest from reference TRBV9 and TRBJ1-2 gives the full variable domain: DSGVTQTPKHLITATGQRVTLRCSPRSGDLSVYWYQQSLDQGLQFLIQYYNGEERAKGNILERFSAQQFPDLHSELNLSSLELGDSALYFCASSGNYGYTFGSGTRLTVV.

The chain has TRBV5-6 and TRBJ1-4, with no clear D. CDR1 is SGHDT and CDR2 is YYEEEE in the germline V gene. The V end was cut by 6 bases, the J end by 4 bases, with 7 bases between. The CDR3 sequence is 12 residues long. CDR3 sequence reads: CASTGSNEKLFF. CDR3 nucleotide sequence: TGTGCCAGCACGGGGAGTAATGAAAAACTGTTTTTT.

The rearrangement uses TRBV2 and TRBJ2-2, with D possibly TRBD2 on 5 matching bases. The CDR3 extends over 17 amino acids. Germline loops: CDR1 SNHLY, CDR2 FYNNEI. V was cut by 4 bases and J by 6 bases, with 21 bases left in between. The CDR3 region is CASSAPPLGWESGELFF. CDR3 DNA: TGTGCCAGCAGTGCCCCTCCCTTGGGGTGGGAGTCCGGGGAGCTGTTTTTT.

The CDR3 region is CASSPPGGQASYEQYF. CDR3 nucleotides: TGTGCCAGTAGTCCCCCAGGGGGACAGGCGTCCTACGAGCAGTACTTC. The rearrangement links TRBV19 to TRBJ2-7, with 8 bases that match TRBD1. This CDR3 contains 16 residues. The germline V gene encodes CDR1 LNHDA and CDR2 SQIVND (reference sequence). J was trimmed by 1 base and V by 5 bases; bases with no gene match: 10.

V and J are TRBV9 and TRBJ1-1, with 9 bases that match TRBD1. Germline V gene data show CDR1 as SGDLS and CDR2 as YYNGEE. This CDR3 region has 14 residues. V gave up 2 bases and J gave up 5 bases; unmatched junction bases: 4. The CDR3 loop reads CASSVLGQGTEAFF. The CDR3 DNA is TGTGCCAGCAGCGTGCTCGGACAGGGGACTGAAGCTTTCTTT. The variable domain in full, completed from reference TRBV9 and TRBJ1-1, reads DSGVTQTPKHLITATGQRVTLRCSPRSGDLSVYWYQQSLDQGLQFLIQYYNGEERAKGNILERFSAQQFPDLHSELNLSSLELGDSALYFCASSVLGQGTEAFFGQGTRLTVV.

The chain links TRBV30 to TRBJ1-3, with D uncertain. The CDR3 has 15 residues. V was clipped by 6 bases and J by 7 bases, with 22 bases between them. From germline, CDR1 is GTSNPN and CDR2 SVGIG (reference sequence). The CDR3 DNA reads TGTGCCTGTCCAAGTTGGGGTGAGGGAGGTAACACCATATATTTT. Amino acid sequence: CACPSWGEGGNTIYF.

The chain combines TRBV4-1 with TRBJ1-2; TRBD1 might be the D (5 bases). Trimming removed 0 bases at V and 4 bases at J, with 15 bases between. Per the germline V gene, CDR1 is MGHRA and CDR2 is YSYEKL. CDR3 length equals 16 residues. The CDR3 DNA is TGCGCCAGCAGCCAAGAAGGAAGCAGGGTGAGCTATGGCTACACCTTC. This codes for CASSQEGSRVSYGYTF.

CDR3 sequence (DNA): TGTGCCAGCAGCTTAGTAGAGGGAGGGAGGAATTCACCCCTCCACTTT. Encoded protein: CASSLVEGGRNSPLHF. This rearrangement joins TRBV7-8 to TRBJ1-6; the D is unclear. Germline V gives CDR1 SGHVS, CDR2 FQNEAQ. V was clipped by 1 base and J by 7 bases, with 14 bases between them. CDR3 size: 16 residues.

V is TRBV9 and J is TRBJ2-1; TRBD1 might be the D (5 bases). Germline CDR1 and CDR2: SGDLS and YYNGEE. CDR3 length: 15 amino acids. V shed 4 bases and J shed 0 bases, with 11 bases lying between them. The CDR3 spells CASSLGADSYNEQFF. CDR3 nucleotide sequence: TGTGCCAGCAGCCTTGGGGCGGACTCCTACAATGAGCAGTTCTTC.

This clone was seen only a few times. V is TRBV14 and J is TRBJ2-7; 9 bases are a match to TRBD1. Germline assignment: CDR1 SGHDN and CDR2 FVKESK. Trimming cost V 4 bases and J 2 bases; bases outside gene matches: 3. This CDR3 is 14 amino acids long. CDR3 region: CASSPRQGAYEQYF. The CDR3, as DNA: TGTGCCAGCAGCCCACGACAGGGGGCCTACGAGCAGTACTTC.

This sequence joins TRBV2 and TRBJ1-3, with 7 bases matching TRBD1. Germline V lookup: CDR1 SNHLY, CDR2 FYNNEI. CDR3 length: 16 amino acids. Trimming cost V 7 bases and J 0 bases; bases outside gene matches: 9. CDR3 sequence reads: CASTKNRGSSGNTIYF. In DNA, the CDR3 is TGTGCCAGCACCAAAAACAGGGGAAGCTCTGGAAACACCATATATTTT.

The CDR3 region has the DNA TGCGCCAGCAGTCGGACTAGCGGGGTCTCCTACGAGCAGTACTTC. Protein sequence: CASSRTSGVSYEQYF. This chain uses TRBV5-1 with TRBJ2-5, with TRBD2 identical over 12 bases. The end of the DNA aligns better with TRBJ2-7, so the J call may be wrong. The CDR3 length is 15 residues. In germline, CDR1 is SGHRS, CDR2 YFSETQ.

The chain is built from TRBV7-9 and TRBJ2-7, with TRBD1 matching over 9 bases. The germline V gene encodes CDR1 SEHNR and CDR2 FQNEAQ (reference sequence). V was pared by 8 bases and J by 2 bases, with 4 bases of the junction left unmatched. The CDR3 runs 13 residues. The CDR3 spells CASLGTGTYEQYF. The DNA of the CDR3 is TGTGCCAGCCTTGGGACAGGGACCTACGAGCAGTACTTC.

The chain is built from TRBV20-1 and TRBJ2-7; the D gene is possibly TRBD2 (5 bases). Germline CDR1 and CDR2: DFQATT and SNEGSKA (reference sequence). Trimming cost V 3 bases and J 7 bases, with 10 bases left between them. This CDR3 region has 11 residues. This chain's CDR3 is CSARSGREQYF. The CDR3 region has the DNA TGCAGTGCTAGGTCGGGGAGAGAGCAGTACTTC.

The V and J genes are TRBV12-5 and TRBJ2-1; D is unclear. The CDR3 covers 14 residues. The germline V gene encodes CDR1 LGHNT and CDR2 FRNRAP. The V end lost 3 bases, the J end lost 1 base, and 7 bases lay between the germline ends. The CDR3 bases are TGTGCTAGTGGTTTAGGAGCTTCCTACAATGAGCAGTTCTTC. The encoded protein is CASGLGASYNEQFF.

V gene TRBV7-2 combines with J gene TRBJ1-3; D is undetermined. Germline CDR1 SGHTA, CDR2 FQGNSA. The CDR3 is made up of 15 amino acids. Trimming left V 5 bases short and J 0 bases short, with 11 bases between. DNA of the CDR3: TGTGCCAGCAGCCCCGGAGTGGACTCTGGAAACACCATATATTTT. Residues: CASSPGVDSGNTIYF. Complete variable domain (other parts from reference TRBV7-2 and TRBJ1-3): GAGVSQSPSNKVTEKGKDVELRCDPISGHTALYWYRQSLGQGLEFLIYFQGNSAPDKSGLPSDRFSAERTGGSVSTLTIQRTQQEDSAVYLCASSPGVDSGNTIYFGEGSWLTVV.

CDR3 sequence: CASSRTLAGENYNEQFF. The CDR3 DNA follows: TGTGCCAGCAGCAGGACCCTAGCGGGAGAGAACTACAATGAGCAGTTCTTC. The gene calls are TRBV21-1 and TRBJ2-1; the D call of TRBD2 is as the table states it, not checked on the DNA. TRBV21-1 is a listed pseudogene. There are 17 residues in the CDR3.

V gene TRBV29-1 combines with J gene TRBJ1-5; a weak D match, TRBD1 (6 bases). The V gene's germline CDR1 is SQVTM and CDR2 ANQGSEA. Deletions cut 5 bases from V and 2 bases from J, with 10 bases between. This CDR3 spans 13 amino acids. CDR3 in amino acids: CSVLQGRNQPQHF. CDR3 sequence (DNA): TGCAGCGTTCTTCAGGGGCGCAATCAGCCCCAGCATTTT.